This T cell receptor (beta chain) is from a study of identical twins. This CDR3 comprises 14 residues. Germline V gene sequence: CDR1 SGHRS, CDR2 YFSETQ. Between the trimmed V and J ends, which lost 4 bases and 2 bases, there was a span of 12 bases. MiXCR, run by TCRdb on the 5' RACE reads, gives a single entry per CDR3 protein. The table records roughly 710,000 distinct CDR3 sequences, roughly 6.2% of them present only once. The sample holds many counts of this clonotype. J is TRBJ2-5 and V is TRBV5-1; D is possibly TRBD1 (7 bases). This TCR was sampled from a man aged 18 to 35 in good health. Material: naive T cells sorted from blood. The CDR3 sequence is CASSGGTEQETQYF. In DNA form, the CDR3 reads TGCGCCAGCAGCGGAGGGACAGAGCAAGAGACCCAGTACTTC. The variable domain in full, completed from reference TRBV5-1 and TRBJ2-5, reads KAGVTQTPRYLIKTRGQQVTLSCSPISGHRSVSWYQQTPGQGLQFLFEYFSETQRNKGNFPGRFSGRQFSNSRSEMNVSTLELGDSALYLCASSGGTEQETQYFGPGTRLLVL.